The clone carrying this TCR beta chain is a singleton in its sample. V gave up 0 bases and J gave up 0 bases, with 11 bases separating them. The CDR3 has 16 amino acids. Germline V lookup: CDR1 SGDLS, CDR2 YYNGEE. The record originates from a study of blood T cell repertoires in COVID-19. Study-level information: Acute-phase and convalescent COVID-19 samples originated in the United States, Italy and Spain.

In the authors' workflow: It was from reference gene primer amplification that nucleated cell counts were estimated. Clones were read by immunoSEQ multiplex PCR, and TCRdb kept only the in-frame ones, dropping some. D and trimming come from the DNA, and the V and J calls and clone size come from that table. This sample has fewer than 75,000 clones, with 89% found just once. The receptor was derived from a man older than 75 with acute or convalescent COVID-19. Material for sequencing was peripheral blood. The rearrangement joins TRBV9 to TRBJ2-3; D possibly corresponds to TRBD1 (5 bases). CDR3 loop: CASSVAGRVSTDTQYF. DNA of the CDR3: TGTGCCAGCAGCGTAGCTGGCAGGGTAAGCACAGATACGCAGTATTTT.